The source of this T cell receptor (beta chain) is a study of T cell responses to AZD1222 COVID-19 vaccine. Study in general: Analyses pooled second doses at about 4 or about 12 weeks. Study findings and constraints: White British people made up most donors, females outnumbered males, and clonal diversity was possibly underestimated.

Turning to this clone: The antigen is unknown.

Germline V gene sequence: CDR1 LGHNA, CDR2 YNFKEQ. This CDR3 has 16 residues. J gave up 4 bases and V 4 bases, and 9 bases lay outside the gene matches. Clones were sequenced by immunoSEQ multiplex PCR, and TCRdb holds only the in-frame ones, with some missing. The data hold roughly 100,000 clones, with over 90% observed a single time. The source of this sequence is an adult in good health. Here the sequenced sample was peripheral blood, taken on day 0 of AZD1222 vaccination. The chain has TRBV4-2 and TRBJ2-3; TRBD2 matches 9 bases. The CDR3 DNA reads TGTGCCAGCAGCCTTTTTAGCGGGAGCGGGTCAGATACGCAGTATTTT. It yields the protein CASSLFSGSGSDTQYF.